These T cell receptor beta chains were read from a single sample in a study of T cell repertoires in cytomegalovirus infection. TCRdb fed the reads into MiXCR, producing one record per CDR3 protein. The sample includes 200,000 to 300,000 distinct CDR3 sequences, 8% to 9.5% seen only once; the top ten take about 15%. The specimen was PBMCs. The receptors derive from a human donor in good health (CMV status not recorded). Some clones in this sample may be carry-over from other donors' samples. The CDR3 runs from the conserved cysteine through the conserved F or W. The D gene is left open where the match is weak. Clone size, where shown, is once, few, many, or a class for clones that have expanded.

V	J	size	D	DNA	CDR3
TRBV12-3/TRBV12-4	TRBJ1-3	-	-	TGTGCCAGCAGTTCCCGGACACGATCGGGAAACACCATATATTTT	CASSSRTRSGNTIYF
TRBV7-2	TRBJ2-1	many	TRBD1	TGTGCCAGCAGCCCCGCCACAGGGGTGCATGAGCAGTTCTTC	CASSPATGVHEQFF
TRBV5-1	TRBJ1-4	few	-	TGCGCCAGCAGCTTGGGACAGGATGAAAAACTGTTTTTT	CASSLGQDEKLFF
TRBV6-2/TRBV6-3	TRBJ1-1	many	TRBD1	TGTGCCAGCAGGTACAGGGGCGGCACTGAAGCTTTCTTT	CASRYRGGTEAFF
TRBV12-3/TRBV12-4	TRBJ2-1	-	TRBD1	TGTGCCAGCAGTTTCGGACAGGGGGTGTTCTTC	CASSFGQGVFF
TRBV7-2	TRBJ1-2	many	-	TGTGCCAGCAGCCCTCGAGGAGCCACGAGGCGACTCTCTGGCTACACCTTC	CASSPRGATRRLSGYTF
TRBV6-2/TRBV6-3	TRBJ2-2	-	TRBD1	TGTGCCAGCAGTCCCGACAGGGTGCCCGGGGAGCTGTTTTTT	CASSPDRVPGELFF
TRBV7-9	TRBJ2-3	once	TRBD2	TGTGCCAGCAGCGACGGGGGGGAAGATACGCAGTATTTT	CASSDGGEDTQYF
TRBV7-3	TRBJ1-1	many	TRBD1	TGTGCCAGCAGCTTGGGACAGAGGGGCGGGAACACTGAAGCTTTCTTT	CASSLGQRGGNTEAFF
TRBV7-2	TRBJ2-1	many	-	TGTGCCAGCAGCTTGGGTGGAGGGGATAAGGCTGAGCAGTTCTTC	CASSLGGGDKAEQFF
TRBV28	TRBJ2-6	many	-	TGTGCCAGCAGTTTATGGGGGACCTACAACTCTGGGGCCAACGTCCTGACTTTC	CASSLWGTYNSGANVLTF
TRBV7-2	TRBJ2-5	many	-	TGTGCCAGCAGCGCCAGTACAGGGTCGGAGACCCAGTACTTC	CASSASTGSETQYF
TRBV27	TRBJ1-2	few	TRBD1	TGTGCCAGCAAGTCCGGGACAGGGGGGACCTATGGCTACACCTTC	CASKSGTGGTYGYTF
TRBV6-1	TRBJ2-5	many	-	TGTGCCAGCAGTGGTCGAGGGCGAGGAGAGACCCAGTACTTC	CASSGRGRGETQYF
TRBV7-2	TRBJ2-7	many	-	TGTGCCAGCAGCCGAACAGGGTTCGCGCAGTACTTC	CASSRTGFAQYF
TRBV6-4	TRBJ2-1	few	TRBD1	TGTGCCAGCAGTGATACGGACAGGGCTAATGAGCAGTTCTTC	CASSDTDRANEQFF
TRBV7-2	TRBJ1-1	many	-	TGTGCCAGCAGCCTATATGAAATCGGGCCTGAAGCTTTCTTT	CASSLYEIGPEAFF
TRBV24-1	TRBJ2-1	many	-	TGTGCCACCAGTGATTCAGGGGTAGTGGGGTACAATGAGCAGTTCTTC	CATSDSGVVGYNEQFF
TRBV20-1	TRBJ2-3	many	-	TGCAGTGCTAGAGTCCTAGCGAGCACAGATACGCAGTATTTT	CSARVLASTDTQYF
TRBV28	TRBJ2-5	few	-	TGTGCCAGCAGCAAAGGGACCTGGACCCAGTACTTC	CASSKGTWTQYF
TRBV6-2/TRBV6-3	TRBJ1-6	many	-	TGTGCCAGCAGTTACTCGATATCCCCAGGCCGCATCCACTTT	CASSYSISPGRIHF
TRBV5-1	TRBJ1-1	few	-	TGCGCCAGCAGCTTTCAGGGGTCCACTGAAGCTTTCTTT	CASSFQGSTEAFF
TRBV29-1	TRBJ1-1	-	-	TGCAGCGTTGAAGAAGGGATGAACACTGAAGCTTTCTTT	CSVEEGMNTEAFF
TRBV7-8	TRBJ1-5	many	-	TGTGCCAGCAGCCGAACAGGGACAAATCAGCCCCAGCATTTT	CASSRTGTNQPQHF
TRBV5-1	TRBJ2-3	once	-	TGCGCCAGCAGCTTGACGGGGGTGAGCACAGATACGCAGTATTTT	CASSLTGVSTDTQYF
TRBV10-3	TRBJ1-6	many	-	TGTGCCATCAGTGAGTTGTGGAATTCACCCCTCCACTTT	CAISELWNSPLHF
TRBV7-9	TRBJ1-1	-	-	TGTGCCAGCAGCTTGCACAAAATTGAAGCTTTCTTT	CASSLHKIEAFF
TRBV5-1	TRBJ2-3	-	-	TGCGCCAGCAGCTTACAAGCGAGGGATACGCAGTATTTT	CASSLQARDTQYF
TRBV6-2/TRBV6-3	TRBJ1-1	many	-	TGTGCCAGCAGTTACATCGAGGCTTTGAGAAGCACTGAAGCTTTCTTT	CASSYIEALRSTEAFF
TRBV7-2	TRBJ1-5	many	-	TGTGCCAGCAGCCCCGACAGAAATCAGCCCCAGCATTTT	CASSPDRNQPQHF
TRBV20-1	TRBJ2-7	many	-	TGCAGTGCCATAACGGACAGCCCAGACGGAGAGCAGTACTTC	CSAITDSPDGEQYF
TRBV20-1	TRBJ2-3	many	TRBD2	TGCAGTGCTAGATCCGGGACTAGCGGGAAATCGGGGACGCAGTATTTT	CSARSGTSGKSGTQYF
TRBV11-2	TRBJ2-7	-	TRBD1	TGTGCCAGCAGCTATGGACAGGGGATTTCCTACGAGCAGTACTTC	CASSYGQGISYEQYF
TRBV11-2	TRBJ2-7	many	TRBD2	TGTGCCAGCAGCTTACTAGCGGGGGAATACGAGCAGTACTTC	CASSLLAGEYEQYF
TRBV11-2	TRBJ2-3	-	-	TGTGCCAGCAGCAAACGAGATACGCAGTATTTT	CASSKRDTQYF
TRBV10-3	TRBJ1-2	many	-	TGTGCCATCAGTGAGTTCCAAGACTACACCTTC	CAISEFQDYTF
TRBV7-2	TRBJ1-2	many	TRBD1	TGTGCCAGCAGCAAAAGGACAGGCCACTATGGCTACACCTTC	CASSKRTGHYGYTF
TRBV7-2	TRBJ1-3	-	-	TGTGCCAGCTCCATTCCCCCGGGAAACACCATATATTTT	CASSIPPGNTIYF
TRBV7-2	TRBJ1-2	many	-	TGTGCCAGCAGCTTACAGCCGGCGGGTGGCTACACCTTC	CASSLQPAGGYTF
TRBV5-1	TRBJ2-7	-	-	TGCGCCAGCAGCTTAGATGCCGGGACCTCCTACGAGCAGTACTTC	CASSLDAGTSYEQYF
TRBV7-2	TRBJ1-6	many	TRBD1	TGTGCCAGCAGGGGACAGACCTATAATTCACCCCTCCACTTT	CASRGQTYNSPLHF
TRBV19	TRBJ1-5	many	-	TGTGCCAGTAGTATGGCCGGGACGCGGAGGGGGGATCAGCCCCAGCATTTT	CASSMAGTRRGDQPQHF
TRBV7-8	TRBJ2-3	many	TRBD2	TGTGCCAGCAGCCCCCTGGGTAGCGGGGCCACAGATACGCAGTATTTT	CASSPLGSGATDTQYF
TRBV7-8	TRBJ2-3	many	TRBD1	TGTGCCAGCAGCTTAAGGGACAGGAGCACAGATACGCAGTATTTT	CASSLRDRSTDTQYF
TRBV7-2	TRBJ1-1	many	TRBD1	TGTGCCAGCAGCTCGAGGGTAGGGGGCGATTGGCGTACTGAAGCTTTCTTT	CASSSRVGGDWRTEAFF
TRBV6-8	TRBJ2-7	few	-	TGTGCCAGCGGGGAGGCGTGGAGGGAGCAGTACTTC	CASGEAWREQYF
TRBV28	TRBJ2-2	-	-	TGTGCCAGCGACTCACTCCGGGGCGCCGGGGAGCTGTTTTTT	CASDSLRGAGELFF
TRBV7-4	TRBJ1-2	many	-	TGTGCCAGCAGCTCCGCAGGGCGGGAAGGACGGTATGGCTACACCTTC	CASSSAGREGRYGYTF
TRBV7-2	TRBJ1-1	many	-	TGTGCCAGCAGCTTAGCTGGGACCGCGGGATGGGCTGAAGCTTTCTTT	CASSLAGTAGWAEAFF
TRBV11-2	TRBJ2-5	many	TRBD2	TGTGCCAGCAGCTTGGCGGGGGGAAACCAAGAGACCCAGTACTTC	CASSLAGGNQETQYF
TRBV7-2	TRBJ2-7	many	-	TGTGCCAGCAGCTTAAATGCCCAGGTTTTAAGGGTACAGTACTTC	CASSLNAQVLRVQYF
TRBV19	TRBJ2-7	many	-	TGTGCCAGTAGTCCTGACTACAGGGCTGGCGAGCAGTACTTC	CASSPDYRAGEQYF